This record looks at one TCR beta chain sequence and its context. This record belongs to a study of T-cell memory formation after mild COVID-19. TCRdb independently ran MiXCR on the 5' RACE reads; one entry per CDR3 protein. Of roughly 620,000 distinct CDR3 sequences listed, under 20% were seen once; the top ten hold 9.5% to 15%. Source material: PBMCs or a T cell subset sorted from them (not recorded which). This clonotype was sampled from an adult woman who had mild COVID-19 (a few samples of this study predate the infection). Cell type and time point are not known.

The CDR3 sequence: CASSLFGGRAGDTQYF. As DNA, the CDR3 is TGTGCCAGCAGCTTATTTGGCGGGAGGGCCGGAGATACGCAGTATTTT. The chain carries TRBV7-8 and TRBJ2-3, with 9 bases fitting TRBD2. V shed 2 bases, J shed 5 bases, and the junction held 8 bases outside the gene matches. CDR1 is SGHVS and CDR2 is FQNEAQ in the germline V gene. This CDR3 has 16 amino acids.